Listed here is a single TCR beta chain. Its target is unknown. The data were obtained in a study of OX40 agonist ivuxolimab in advanced cancers. Study overall: Cohort: roughly 80% men, mean age around 55, aged roughly 20 to 79. Overall study findings and caveats: Among the lowest peripheral clonal expansion occurred in 0.1-3.0 mg/kg partial responders.

Peripheral blood came from all dose cohorts at three timepoints. Profiled with immunoSEQ multiplex PCR; TCRdb holds only in-frame clones, not every one. The top ten hold 9.5% to 11% of the sample, which has roughly 81,000 clones, roughly 94% seen once. Deletions cut 5 bases from V and 7 bases from J, with 13 bases between. Germline V gives CDR1 SGHRS, CDR2 YFSETQ. The CDR3 is 13 amino acids. Sample: CD4+ or CD8+ T cells sorted from blood, taken in a trial of the OX40 agonist ivuxolimab. The TCR originated in an adult with an advanced solid tumor such as melanoma, head and neck, liver or kidney cancer. The J gene is TRBJ1-5, the V gene TRBV5-1, with D hard to call. The CDR3 spells CASRGSDGQPQHF. In DNA, the CDR3 is TGCGCCAGCAGGGGGAGTGACGGACAGCCCCAGCATTTT.